The 5 T cell receptor beta chains given below trace back to one sample, sequenced in a study of blood T cell repertoires in COVID-19. Libraries were prepared by immunoSEQ multiplex PCR; TCRdb keeps only in-frame clonotypes and omits some of them. This sample has around 330,000 clones, with 75% to 90% found just once. Sequenced sample: PBMCs or T cells enriched from blood (not recorded which). These receptors were obtained from a woman between 25 and 40 years old who had been exposed to COVID-19.

The rearrangement links TRBV4-2 to TRBJ1-5; D perhaps matches TRBD1 (5 bases). Trimming left V 2 bases short and J 4 bases short, with 12 bases between. The CDR3 runs 15 residues. The germline V gene has CDR1 LGHNA and CDR2 YNFKEQ. CDR3 coding DNA: TGTGCCAGCAGCCAAAACCAGGGCCAGAATCAGCCCCAGCATTTT. The encoded protein is CASSQNQGQNQPQHF.

Worth noting for this clone: Other DNA sequences in the same sample also yield this CDR3. V and J are TRBV6-5 and TRBJ1-1; D gene uncertain. Germline CDR1 and CDR2: MNHEY and SVGAGI. This CDR3 spans 11 amino acids. V was clipped by 6 bases and J by 4 bases, with 6 bases between them. In DNA, the CDR3 is TGTGCCAGCAGCCGCGGCACTGAAGCTTTCTTT. Its protein is CASSRGTEAFF.

This rearrangement joins TRBV2 to TRBJ2-5, with 9 bases that match TRBD1. The V gene end was trimmed by 6 bases and the J gene end by 2 bases; junction bases not matched to a gene: 7. The CDR3 has 15 amino acids. The germline V gene has CDR1 SNHLY and CDR2 FYNNEI. The CDR3 DNA is TGTGCCAGCAGCCGCGGGACAGGGAGACAAGAGACCCAGTACTTC. Translation: CASSRGTGRQETQYF.

The chain couples TRBV19 to TRBJ2-7; 9 bases are shared with TRBD1. V was pared by 3 bases and J by 2 bases, with 5 bases of the junction left unmatched. The length of the CDR3 is 15 residues. Germline V CDR1 and CDR2: LNHDA, SQIVND (reference sequence). CDR3 bases: TGTGCCAGTAGTATGTCCGGGACAGGGACCTACGAGCAGTACTTC. Its protein product is CASSMSGTGTYEQYF.

V usage is TRBV7-9 and J usage is TRBJ1-4, with a tentative D call TRBD1 (6 bases). Per the germline V gene, CDR1 is SEHNR and CDR2 is FQNEAQ (reference sequence). V lost 3 bases and J lost 3, with 11 bases in between. This CDR3 contains 15 residues. CDR3 sequence: CASSFPRGSNEKLFF. In nucleotides, the CDR3 is TGTGCCAGCAGCTTCCCCAGGGGATCTAATGAAAAACTGTTTTTT.